This T cell receptor (beta chain) emerged from a study of OX40 agonist ivuxolimab in advanced cancers. Study-wide background: While on treatment, patients had intravenous ivuxolimab at 0.01 to 10 mg/kg every 2 weeks. Subjects had a mean age of roughly 60 years, with a range of about 23 to 90; just over 80% were male.

The study, taken as a whole, reports: Among patients with partial responses at 0.1-3.0 mg/kg, clonal expansion was among the lowest.

No patient had autoimmune disease or received systemic immunosuppression. The junction had 5 bases not matched to a gene; V was cut back by 5 bases and J by 4 bases. The CDR3 runs to 13 residues. CDR1 and CDR2 (germline): SQVTM, ANQGSEA. The method was immunoSEQ multiplex PCR; TCRdb's version includes in-frame clones alone and lacks a portion of them. Among roughly 70,000 clones listed, 86% were seen once. Comment on this clone: Its antigen is as yet unknown.

V and J are TRBV29-1 and TRBJ1-5; 7 bases align to TRBD1. The clonotype originates from an adult with an advanced solid tumor such as melanoma, head and neck, liver or kidney cancer. This specimen was CD4+ or CD8+ T cells sorted from blood, taken in a trial of the OX40 agonist ivuxolimab. The CDR3 here is CSVMQGVNQPQHF. In DNA, the CDR3 is TGCAGCGTTATGCAGGGGGTGAATCAGCCCCAGCATTTT.